These 16 T cell receptor beta chains were all obtained from the same sample, sequenced in a study of cytomegalovirus exposure and HLA in healthy donors. The PCR employed 60 Vbeta primers together with 13 Jbeta primers. Sequencing used immunoSEQ multiplex PCR; TCRdb keeps in-frame clones, though not all of them. The table records about 190,000 clones, around 84% of them present only once. Sequencing was performed on PBMCs. The receptors shown here come from a woman in her late teens or twenties in good health and CMV-seronegative.

The chain links TRBV4-2 to TRBJ2-2; TRBD2 matches 9 bases. The CDR3 has 16 amino acids. From germline, CDR1 is LGHNA and CDR2 YNFKEQ. Trimming at V came to 1 base and at J to 6 bases, leaving 6 bases not matched to a gene. CDR3 DNA: TGTGCCAGCAGCCAAGGCGGGGGGGCAGTGGCCGGGGAGCTGTTTTTT. Protein: CASSQGGGAVAGELFF.

This rearrangement joins TRBV5-1 to TRBJ2-5; D is possibly TRBD2 (6 bases). The J call may be faulty, since TRBJ2-7 better matches the DNA end. Germline V gene data show CDR1 as SGHRS and CDR2 as YFSETQ. This CDR3 comprises 13 residues. Here the CDR3 reads CASSLVAGPEQYF. DNA for the CDR3: TGCGCCAGCAGCTTGGTCGCGGGGCCCGAGCAGTACTTC.

The chain combines TRBV4-1 with TRBJ2-1; 8 bases align to TRBD1. In germline, CDR1 is MGHRA, CDR2 YSYEKL. CDR3 size: 17 residues. The V gene end was trimmed by 0 bases and the J gene end by 6 bases; junction bases not matched to a gene: 10. CDR3 coding DNA: TGCGCCAGCAGCCAAGATCCCGCAGGGGGCGACGTCAATGAGCAGTTCTTC. Amino acids: CASSQDPAGGDVNEQFF.

The J gene is TRBJ2-5, the V gene TRBV19; D remains ambiguous. V lost 3 bases, J lost 2 bases, and 10 bases lay in between. The germline CDR1 and CDR2 sequences are LNHDA and SQIVND (reference sequence). CDR3 length: 14 residues. Here the CDR3 reads CASSIGVRQETQYF. CDR3 nucleotide sequence: TGTGCCAGTAGTATCGGAGTAAGACAAGAGACCCAGTACTTC.

This rearrangement joins TRBV6-5 to TRBJ2-1, with 9 bases aligning to TRBD1. The germline CDR1 and CDR2 sequences are MNHEY and SVGAGI. The CDR3 sequence is 15 residues long. After removal of 0 bases from V and 9 bases from J, the junction contained 6 bases not matched to a gene. CDR3 in amino acids: CASSYSTGGIGEQFF. The CDR3 bases are TGTGCCAGCAGTTACTCGACAGGGGGGATCGGTGAGCAGTTCTTC.

V gene TRBV20-1 combines with J gene TRBJ2-1; D is ambiguous. With 0 bases removed from V and 9 bases from J, the gap between germline ends came to 6 bases. There are 11 residues in the CDR3. Germline V gene lookup returns CDR1 DFQATT and CDR2 SNEGSKA (reference sequence). The CDR3 coding sequence is TGCAGTGCTAGAGATCTAACTGAGCAGTTCTTC. Translating gives CSARDLTEQFF.

The chain joins TRBV10-3 to TRBJ1-1, with 11 bases fitting TRBD1. Germline-derived CDR1 and CDR2 are ENHRY and SYGVKD. J was trimmed by 3 bases and V by 2 bases; bases with no gene match: 11. This CDR3 has 18 residues. The chain's CDR3 is CAISELGQGASSDTEAFF. CDR3 coding DNA: TGTGCCATCAGTGAGCTTGGACAGGGGGCGAGCTCGGACACTGAAGCTTTCTTT.

This clone was seen more than once but under ten times. This chain uses TRBV7-9 with TRBJ1-2, with D perhaps matching TRBD1 (6 bases). V dropped 5 bases and J dropped 2 bases, with 21 bases sitting between them. The germline V gene encodes CDR1 SEHNR and CDR2 FQNEAQ (reference sequence). The length of the CDR3 is 17 residues. The CDR3 coding sequence is TGTGCCAGCAGCCCAGTCGGGACATCGGCTAAAAACTATGGCTACACCTTC. Amino acids: CASSPVGTSAKNYGYTF.

This CDR3 reads CASTLGRNEKLFF. In DNA form, the CDR3 reads TGTGCCAGCACACTGGGCAGAAATGAAAAACTGTTTTTT. V and J are TRBV18 and TRBJ1-4; D is unclear. Between the trimmed V and J ends, which lost 8 bases and 5 bases, there was a span of 12 bases. The CDR3 runs 13 residues. The germline V gene encodes CDR1 KGHSH and CDR2 LQKENI.

The V and J genes are TRBV11-3 and TRBJ2-5; 9 nucleotides align to TRBD1. V trimming: 1 base; J trimming: 0 bases; junction bases outside the gene matches: 9. Germline V lookup: CDR1 SGHNT, CDR2 YENEEA. The CDR3 consists of 18 residues. In DNA, the CDR3 is TGTGCCAGCAGCTTAGGGGTGGACAGGGGCACGTACCAAGAGACCCAGTACTTC. Its protein product is CASSLGVDRGTYQETQYF.

The chain carries TRBV19 and TRBJ1-3, with D perhaps TRBD1 (5 bases). CDR1 is LNHDA, CDR2 SQIVND, per germline (reference sequence). The CDR3 length is 14 residues. V was clipped by 7 bases and J by 3 bases, with 13 bases between them. CDR3 residues: CASTLRGFGNTIYF. CDR3 nucleotides: TGTGCCAGTACCCTGCGGGGGTTTGGAAACACCATATATTTT.

The chain joins TRBV5-4 to TRBJ2-2; 8 bases are a match to TRBD1. The junction had 15 bases not matched to a gene; V was cut back by 4 bases and J by 4 bases. Looked up from germline, CDR1 is SGHNT and CDR2 is YYREEE (reference sequence). This CDR3 spans 18 amino acids. CDR3 DNA sequence: TGTGCCAGCAGCCTACCGAAGTTTCAGGGGGCGCTCACCGGGGAGCTGTTTTTT. Protein: CASSLPKFQGALTGELFF.

The chain recombines TRBV5-8 with TRBJ2-6, with 12 bases fitting TRBD1. The trim removed 3 bases at V and 14 bases at J, leaving 6 bases unmatched. The CDR3 consists of 14 residues. Germline V lookup: CDR1 SGHTS, CDR2 YDEGEE. The CDR3 DNA reads TGTGCCAGCAGCTCGGGACAGGGGGCTGCGTTCCTGACTTTC. Its translation is CASSSGQGAAFLTF.

The chain carries TRBV11-3 and TRBJ1-1, with a tentative D call TRBD1 (5 bases). CDR1 and CDR2 (germline): SGHNT, YENEEA. The CDR3 consists of 16 residues. V lost 5 bases and J lost 1, with 17 bases in between. CDR3: CASSPRQPGPNTEAFF. CDR3 sequence (DNA): TGTGCCAGCAGCCCCCGACAGCCCGGACCGAACACTGAAGCTTTCTTT. Looking up the rest from reference TRBV11-3 and TRBJ1-1 gives the full variable domain: EAGVVQSPRYKIIEKKQPVAFWCNPISGHNTLYWYLQNLGQGPELLIRYENEEAVDDSQLPKDRFSAERLKGVDSTLKIQPAELGDSAVYLCASSPRQPGPNTEAFFGQGTRLTVV.

The chain is built from TRBV7-9 and TRBJ2-7; TRBD2 aligns across 7 bases. After removal of 6 bases from V and 1 base from J, the junction contained 6 bases not matched to a gene. The CDR3 loop spans 14 amino acids. CDR1 and CDR2 from the germline V gene are SEHNR and FQNEAQ (reference sequence). In DNA form, the CDR3 reads TGTGCCAGCAGAGCCTCTAGCGGTTCCTACGAGCAGTACTTC. This encodes CASRASSGSYEQYF.

The chain links TRBV7-8 to TRBJ2-2; a weak D match, TRBD1 (6 bases). The CDR3 sequence is 12 residues long. Between the trimmed V and J ends, which lost 4 bases and 11 bases, there was a span of 11 bases. Looked up from germline, CDR1 is SGHVS and CDR2 is FQNEAQ. The CDR3 is CASSSQGEELFF. The CDR3 nucleotides are TGTGCCAGCAGCTCACAGGGAGAAGAGCTGTTTTTT.